The 25 T cell receptor beta chains presented below share a single source sample, sequenced in a study of low-dose radiotherapy and immunotherapy resistance in tumors (dated by TCRdb to 2021 to 2024). The sample was run on an Illumina MiniSeq. First-strand cDNA was synthesized with Superscript III and a set of TRAV- and TRBV-specific primers, covering both TCRalpha and TCRbeta chains. TCRs were amplified with Phusion for about 20 PCR cycles using a constant-region primer together with the adapter attached to the V primers. Using fastp at Q25 and MiXCR, TCRdb reprocessed the public reads and kept productive beta chains. Each entry merges the rows of one CDR3 protein and shows their most common DNA and genes. The sample profile shows around 99,000 distinct CDR3 sequences; 8% to 10% of them were found once. The top ten constitute around 0.93% of the sample. The time point label corresponds to: before trial treatment.

This material consisted of PBMCs, taken before treatment. These receptors were collected from a male donor with prostate cancer.

This clonotype was observed many times. The J gene is TRBJ2-7, the V gene TRBV6-6, with a possible D match to TRBD1 (7 bases). The germline V and J ends were trimmed by 6 bases and 2 bases, with 11 bases remaining between them. Germline assignment: CDR1 MNHNY and CDR2 SVGAGI (reference sequence). The CDR3 loop spans 13 amino acids. The CDR3 region is CASRAGQTYEQYF. The CDR3 nucleotides read TGTGCCAGCAGGGCGGGACAGACCTACGAGCAGTACTTC.

This clonotype was seen ten or more times. V and J are TRBV20-1 and TRBJ1-5; TRBD1 is a possible D gene (5 bases). This CDR3 region has 14 residues. The germline V and J ends were trimmed by 1 base and 7 bases, with 14 bases remaining between them. Germline-derived CDR1 and CDR2 are DFQATT and SNEGSKA (reference sequence). Here the CDR3 reads CSARAPQGVQPQHF. CDR3 DNA: TGCAGTGCTAGAGCCCCTCAGGGAGTACAGCCCCAGCATTTT.

This clonotype was detected many times. The CDR3 coding sequence is TGTGCCAGCAATCCAGCGGGGGCCCAAGAGACCCAGTACTTC. Amino acids: CASNPAGAQETQYF. V gene TRBV6-2 or TRBV6-3 combines with J gene TRBJ2-5; 8 bases line up with TRBD2. V lost 7 bases, J lost 1 base, and 5 bases stayed unmatched. CDR3 length: 14 amino acids. Germline CDR1 and CDR2: MNHEY and SVGEGT.

This clonotype was detected only a few times. The chain is built from TRBV4-3 and TRBJ2-3; D is undetermined. Per the germline V gene, CDR1 is LGHNA and CDR2 is YSLEER. The CDR3 is 12 amino acids. V dropped 0 bases and J dropped 8 bases, with 6 bases sitting between them. The CDR3 bases are TGCGCCAGCAGCCAAGATCGCGGTACGCAGTATTTT. It is translated as CASSQDRGTQYF.

This clonotype was detected many times. The chain couples TRBV5-5 to TRBJ2-1; D possibly matches TRBD1 or TRBD2 (6 bases each). Per germline, CDR1 SGHKS and CDR2 YYEKEE (reference sequence). With 5 bases removed from V and 4 bases from J, the gap between germline ends came to 19 bases. This CDR3 has 16 residues. DNA of the CDR3: TGTGCCAGCAGTCAGGGGTTGGGGGCGGGGTACAATGAGCAGTTCTTC. It codes for CASSQGLGAGYNEQFF. Filled out from reference TRBV5-5 and TRBJ2-1, the complete variable domain reads DAGVTQSPTHLIKTRGQQVTLRCSPISGHKSVSWYQQVLGQGPQFIFQYYEKEERGRGNFPDRFSARQFPNYSSELNVNALLLGDSALYLCASSQGLGAGYNEQFFGPGTRLTVL.

In its sample, this clonotype was seen many times. The gene calls are TRBV11-2 and TRBJ1-2, with 7 bases aligning to TRBD1. The V gene end was trimmed by 5 bases and the J gene end by 3 bases; junction bases not matched to a gene: 12. This CDR3 region has 16 residues. Germline CDR1 reads SGHAT; CDR2 reads FQNNGV. The CDR3 nucleotides read TGTGCCAGCAGCCCAACGACAGGGATTCTTCACTATGGCTACACCTTC. Its translation is CASSPTTGILHYGYTF.

The chain is built from TRBV13 and TRBJ2-2; D is undetermined. V lost 4 bases and J 1 base, leaving 4 bases between the germline ends. Germline V gene sequence: CDR1 PRHDT, CDR2 FYEKMQ (reference sequence). There are 13 residues in the CDR3. As DNA, the CDR3 is TGTGCCAGCAGCTCGCGGAACACCGGGGAGCTGTTTTTT. Translated: CASSSRNTGELFF.

In regard to this clonotype: This may stem from a read error, because a much larger clone lies one nucleotide away. The CDR3 region is CASSLQGVQHQHF. The DNA for the CDR3 is TGTGCCAGCAGCCTGCAGGGTGTTCAGCACCAGCATTTT. J is TRBJ1-5 and V is TRBV6-2 or TRBV6-3; TRBD1 might be the D (5 bases). Germline CDR1 MNHEY, CDR2 SVGEGT. The CDR3 sequence is 13 residues long.

Ten or more counts support this clonotype. The chain combines TRBV5-1 with TRBJ2-1, with 9 positions matching TRBD1. Trimming cost V 9 bases and J 9 bases; bases outside gene matches: 13. CDR3 size: 14 residues. CDR1 is SGHRS and CDR2 is YFSETQ in the germline V gene. The CDR3 nucleotides are TGCGCCACATCTTCCGGGACAGGGTTCATTGAGCAGTTCTTC. It specifies CATSSGTGFIEQFF.

This clonotype has at least ten counts. V usage is TRBV9 and J usage is TRBJ2-2; no clear D gene. The CDR3 runs to 13 residues. Between the trimmed V and J ends, which lost 8 bases and 1 base, there was a span of 9 bases. CDR1 SGDLS and CDR2 YYNGEE come from the germline V gene. CDR3: CASNQGNTGELFF. In DNA form, the CDR3 reads TGTGCCAGTAACCAAGGGAACACCGGGGAGCTGTTTTTT. The complete variable domain, with remaining parts taken from reference TRBV9 and TRBJ2-2, reads DSGVTQTPKHLITATGQRVTLRCSPRSGDLSVYWYQQSLDQGLQFLIQYYNGEERAKGNILERFSAQQFPDLHSELNLSSLELGDSALYFCASNQGNTGELFFGEGSRLTVL.

This clonotype showed up many times. J is TRBJ1-5 and V is TRBV12-3 or TRBV12-4, with a tentative D call TRBD1 (5 bases). The germline V and J ends were trimmed by 5 bases and 4 bases, with 12 bases remaining between them. The CDR3 runs to 14 residues. The CDR3 nucleotides read TGTGCCAGCAGTGCTTCGACAGAGAATCAGCCCCAGCATTTT. Residues: CASSASTENQPQHF.

This clonotype was picked up many times. V usage is TRBV3-1 and J usage is TRBJ2-1; TRBD1 aligns across 12 bases. The trim removed 4 bases at V and 6 bases at J, leaving 4 bases unmatched. The CDR3 has 15 residues. CDR1 and CDR2 (germline): LGHDT, YNNKEL (reference sequence). The CDR3: CASSRDRGRLNEQFF. The CDR3 nucleotides read TGTGCCAGCAGCCGGGACAGGGGGCGTCTCAATGAGCAGTTCTTC.

This clonotype was seen at least ten times. The J gene is TRBJ2-2, the V gene TRBV7-9; D is unclear. CDR1 and CDR2 (germline): SEHNR, FQNEAQ (reference sequence). V was clipped by 5 bases and J by 1 base, with 17 bases between them. There are 17 residues in the CDR3. CDR3 residues: CASSNRPGAENTGELFF. The CDR3 DNA follows: TGTGCCAGCAGCAACCGGCCAGGAGCCGAGAACACCGGGGAGCTGTTTTTT.

This clonotype has at least ten counts. V and J are TRBV4-1 and TRBJ2-6, with D unresolved. This CDR3 has 15 amino acids. Germline V gene sequence: CDR1 MGHRA, CDR2 YSYEKL. Trimming left V 1 base short and J 0 bases short, with 4 bases between. The CDR3 spells CASSQGSSGANVLTF. DNA for the CDR3: TGCGCCAGCAGCCAAGGGAGCTCTGGGGCCAACGTCCTGACTTTC.

The sample holds many counts of this clonotype. V is TRBV6-2 or TRBV6-3 and J is TRBJ2-7; D not resolved. V was shortened by 7 bases and J by 3 bases, with 10 bases between the two germline ends. This CDR3 contains 12 residues. Germline CDR1 is MNHEY and CDR2 is SVGEGT. CDR3 loop: CASTFNSYEQYF. CDR3 nucleotide sequence: TGTGCCAGCACCTTCAACAGCTACGAGCAGTACTTC.

This clonotype came up many times. The genes are TRBV5-1 and TRBJ2-7, with D unclear. V was pared by 4 bases and J by 6 bases, with 20 bases between. Germline assignment: CDR1 SGHRS and CDR2 YFSETQ. The CDR3 length is 15 residues. The CDR3 sequence: CASSPALQFVSEQYF. Written as DNA, the CDR3 is TGCGCCAGCAGCCCGGCCCTCCAGTTCGTCTCCGAGCAGTACTTC.

This clonotype appeared many times. V is TRBV20-1 and J is TRBJ1-2; D is undetermined. Germline values: CDR1 DFQATT, CDR2 SNEGSKA (reference sequence). The V end was cut by 1 base, the J end by 0 bases, with 6 bases between. This CDR3 region has 13 residues. The CDR3 protein is CSARGDANYGYTF. CDR3 DNA: TGCAGTGCTAGAGGAGATGCTAACTATGGCTACACCTTC.

This clonotype was recorded many times. The DNA for the CDR3 is TGTGCCAGTACTCAGGAAGGCATGAACACTGAAGCTTTCTTT. Amino acid sequence: CASTQEGMNTEAFF. The chain joins TRBV19 to TRBJ1-1; no clear D gene. Per the germline V gene, CDR1 is LNHDA and CDR2 is SQIVND (reference sequence). The CDR3 totals 14 residues. V dropped 7 bases and J dropped 0 bases, with 12 bases sitting between them.

This clonotype was detected many times. This chain joins TRBV6-5 and TRBJ2-6; D gene unclear. The CDR3 contains 17 residues. V lost 6 bases and J lost 0, with 15 bases in between. Germline V gene data show CDR1 as MNHEY and CDR2 as SVGAGI. The CDR3 spells CASSSGGGLSGANVLTF. Written as DNA, the CDR3 is TGTGCCAGCAGCTCCGGCGGCGGCCTCTCTGGGGCCAACGTCCTGACTTTC.

In its sample, this clonotype was seen many times. The V call is TRBV6-6, the J call TRBJ2-5; no firm D call. The germline V gene encodes CDR1 MNHNY and CDR2 SVGAGI (reference sequence). This CDR3 region has 13 residues. V was shortened by 5 bases and J by 2 bases, with 9 bases between the two germline ends. This CDR3 reads CASSPRVQETQYF. CDR3 in DNA: TGTGCCAGCAGTCCCCGGGTACAAGAGACCCAGTACTTC.

This clonotype appeared many times. The V gene is TRBV14, the J gene TRBJ2-6; the D call may be TRBD1 or TRBD2 (6 bases each). CDR1 is SGHDN and CDR2 is FVKESK in the germline V gene. The CDR3 contains 20 residues. V lost 0 bases to trimming and J lost 0 bases, with 18 bases between them. The CDR3 DNA reads as TGTGCCAGCAGCCAAGATCCCCGGGGGCGCTTTAGCTCTGGGGCCAACGTCCTGACTTTC. Translation: CASSQDPRGRFSSGANVLTF.

This clonotype was detected ten times or more. The chain uses TRBV5-5 and TRBJ1-4; D possibly corresponds to TRBD1 (5 bases). CDR1 and CDR2 (germline): SGHKS, YYEKEE (reference sequence). Trimming pared 6 bases from V and 8 bases from J, leaving 11 bases between. The CDR3 is made up of 12 amino acids. Here the CDR3 reads CASTQGDEKLFF. In DNA form, the CDR3 reads TGTGCCAGCACCCAGGGTGACGAAAAACTGTTTTTT.

As regards this clonotype: Just one base apart from a much larger clone, this may be a read error. The CDR3 DNA reads TGTACCGCAAACCAGGGGGACCGGGGGAATGAGCAGTTCTTC. This gives the protein CTANQGDRGNEQFF. The chain employs TRBV6-6 and TRBJ2-1, with D possibly matching TRBD1 (7 bases). The germline V gene has CDR1 MNHNY and CDR2 SVGAGI (reference sequence). The CDR3 is made up of 14 amino acids.

This clonotype was recorded at least ten times. The rearrangement uses TRBV5-4 and TRBJ2-1; 11 nucleotides match TRBD2. The CDR3 sequence is 15 residues long. The germline V gene has CDR1 SGHNT and CDR2 YYREEE (reference sequence). The V segment lost 4 bases and the J segment 14 bases; nucleotides outside the gene matches: 14. The CDR3 reads CASSPGLADLSTEFF. CDR3 in DNA: TGTGCCAGCAGCCCGGGACTAGCGGACCTCTCAACGGAGTTCTTC.

This clonotype was recorded many times. The rearrangement uses TRBV4-3 and TRBJ2-6, with 7 bases matching TRBD1. The length of the CDR3 is 18 residues. CDR1 LGHNA and CDR2 YSLEER come from the germline V gene. The V gene end was trimmed by 0 bases and the J gene end by 3 bases; junction bases not matched to a gene: 8. The CDR3 region is CASSQDLYRGFGANVLTF. CDR3 bases: TGCGCCAGCAGCCAAGATCTATACAGGGGTTTTGGGGCCAACGTCCTGACTTTC.